The 5 T cell receptor beta chains below come from one sample, sequenced in a study of shared clonotypes between healthy human individuals. Some clones are missing from TCRdb's copy, which holds only in-frame ones; the method was immunoSEQ multiplex PCR. The table lists some 1,600,000 clones, 98% of them singletons, with around 0.47% in the top ten. The sample taken for sequencing was naive CD4+ T cells sorted from blood. Subset of the sample: CD45RA+ positively selected. The receptors come from a man younger than 45 in good health.

J is TRBJ2-3 and V is TRBV7-2, with TRBD1 identical over 10 bases. The CDR3 extends over 14 amino acids. Germline values: CDR1 SGHTA, CDR2 FQGNSA. J lost 4 bases, V lost 5 bases, and 3 bases had no gene match. The CDR3 protein is CASSDRGQSDTQYF. Written as DNA, the CDR3 is TGTGCCAGCAGCGACAGGGGGCAATCAGATACGCAGTATTTT. Full variable domain (missing parts from reference TRBV7-2 and TRBJ2-3): GAGVSQSPSNKVTEKGKDVELRCDPISGHTALYWYRQSLGQGLEFLIYFQGNSAPDKSGLPSDRFSAERTGGSVSTLTIQRTQQEDSAVYLCASSDRGQSDTQYFGPGTRLTVL.

This sequence joins TRBV29-1 and TRBJ2-3, with a weak D call TRBD2 (5 bases). Between the trimmed V and J ends, which lost 4 bases and 1 base, there was a span of 18 bases. Germline V gives CDR1 SQVTM, CDR2 ANQGSEA. The CDR3 is made up of 16 amino acids. CDR3 sequence (DNA): TGCAGCGTTGGTATACTAGGACGGGCTCGCACAGATACGCAGTATTTT. Translated: CSVGILGRARTDTQYF.

The chain combines TRBV28 with TRBJ1-2; D gene ambiguous. The CDR3 covers 11 residues. The V gene's germline CDR1 is MDHEN and CDR2 SYDVKM. V gave up 10 bases and J gave up 8 bases, with 14 bases separating them. The CDR3 DNA sequence: TGTGCCACATCGTTCCCTTCAGGCTACACCTTC. Protein: CATSFPSGYTF.

This clone appeared a single time. The rearrangement joins TRBV6-5 to TRBJ2-7; D is possibly TRBD1 (6 bases). The V end was cut by 5 bases, the J end by 3 bases, with 14 bases between. Germline CDR1 reads MNHEY; CDR2 reads SVGAGI. This CDR3 region has 14 residues. Here the CDR3 DNA reads TGTGCCAGCAGTATGGGCCGGACAGACTACGAGCAGTACTTC. Its protein product is CASSMGRTDYEQYF.

This chain uses TRBV29-1 with TRBJ2-1, with 12 bases matching TRBD1. Per germline, CDR1 SQVTM and CDR2 ANQGSEA. The CDR3 extends over 15 amino acids. With 2 bases clipped from V and 7 bases from J, the junction kept 6 bases outside the gene matches. The CDR3 DNA reads TGCAGCGTTGAAAGGGACAGGGGGCGGGGTAATGAGCAGTTCTTC. Its protein product is CSVERDRGRGNEQFF.